This passage covers 30 T cell receptor beta chains from one sample sequenced in a study of T cell changes during pregnancy in multiple sclerosis. TCRdb's table, derived via immunoSEQ multiplex PCR, lists solely in-frame clones and lacks some. The sample records some 60,000 clones, about 89% being singletons. This specimen consisted of peripheral blood, obtained after pregnancy. Receptors originate from a female donor with multiple sclerosis, enrolled in a pregnancy study.

This sequence joins TRBV30 and TRBJ2-3; maybe TRBD2 (6 bases). The germline V gene has CDR1 GTSNPN and CDR2 SVGIG (reference sequence). The CDR3 extends over 14 amino acids. Trimming took 3 bases from V and 3 from J, leaving 13 bases between them. CDR3 loop: CAWSRGTVTDTQYF. Written as DNA, the CDR3 is TGTGCCTGGAGCCGGGGGACCGTAACAGATACGCAGTATTTT.

The chain uses TRBV6-1 and TRBJ1-4, with D tentatively TRBD1 (6 bases). CDR1 is MNHNS, CDR2 SASEGT, per germline. V dropped 3 bases and J dropped 5 bases, with 28 bases sitting between them. The CDR3 is made up of 20 amino acids. CDR3: CASSDTGGRLPLWGNEKLFF. The CDR3 coding sequence is TGTGCCAGCAGTGACACCGGGGGGCGTCTGCCACTTTGGGGAAATGAAAAACTGTTTTTT.

The chain combines TRBV7-2 with TRBJ2-2; D ambiguous. The ends were cut back, 0 bases at V and 4 bases at J, with 6 bases in the middle. Germline V gene lookup returns CDR1 SGHTA and CDR2 FQGNSA. The CDR3 is 14 amino acids. The CDR3 nucleotides read TGTGCCAGCAGCTTAGCGCGTCGCACCGGGGAGCTGTTTTTT. Protein product: CASSLARRTGELFF.

V usage is TRBV6-4 and J usage is TRBJ2-7, with 8 positions matching TRBD2. Germline V gene data show CDR1 as MRHNA and CDR2 as SNTAGT. Trimming at V came to 3 bases and at J to 6 bases, leaving 10 bases not matched to a gene. The CDR3 contains 15 residues. CDR3 coding DNA: TGTGCCAGCAGTGAGACTAGCGAGGGAGGCCGCGAGCAGTACTTC. Encoded protein: CASSETSEGGREQYF.

The chain links TRBV30 to TRBJ2-2, with D uncertain. V dropped 0 bases and J dropped 6 bases, with 14 bases sitting between them. Germline lookup yields CDR1 GTSNPN and CDR2 SVGIG (reference sequence). The CDR3 length is 15 residues. The CDR3 sequence: CAWSVREALSGELFF. CDR3 nucleotides: TGTGCCTGGAGTGTAAGAGAGGCCCTGTCCGGGGAGCTGTTTTTT.

The chain recombines TRBV6-5 with TRBJ1-3; 7 bases match TRBD1. The CDR3 totals 14 residues. Germline-derived CDR1 and CDR2 are MNHEY and SVGAGI. V shed 2 bases and J 5 bases; nucleotides not matched to a gene: 3. CDR3 protein: CASSYGDSRNTIYF. CDR3 nucleotide sequence: TGTGCCAGCAGTTACGGGGACAGTAGAAACACCATATATTTT.

With regard to this clone: Other nucleotide sequences in the sample specify the same CDR3. The chain carries TRBV5-6 and TRBJ2-3; TRBD1 aligns across 8 bases. V lost 3 bases, J lost 0 bases, and 0 bases stayed unmatched. This CDR3 is 14 amino acids long. The germline V gene encodes CDR1 SGHDT and CDR2 YYEEEE. The CDR3 bases are TGTGCCAGCAGCTGGGACAGGAGCACAGATACGCAGTATTTT. Translating gives CASSWDRSTDTQYF.

The chain recombines TRBV25-1 with TRBJ1-6; 9 bases fit TRBD1. CDR1 MGHDK and CDR2 SYGVNS come from the germline V gene. The trim removed 2 bases at V and 0 bases at J, leaving 2 bases unmatched. The CDR3 covers 17 residues. As DNA, the CDR3 is TGTGCCAGCAGTGAAATGGACAGGGGCTCCTATAATTCACCCCTCCACTTT. Amino acids: CASSEMDRGSYNSPLHF. Filled out from reference TRBV25-1 and TRBJ1-6, the complete variable domain reads EADIYQTPRYLVIGTGKKITLECSQTMGHDKMYWYQQDPGMELHLIHYSYGVNSTEKGDLSSESTVSRIRTEHFPLTLESARPSHTSQYLCASSEMDRGSYNSPLHFGNGTRLTVT.

The chain employs TRBV28 and TRBJ1-5; 10 bases map to TRBD1. Germline V gives CDR1 MDHEN, CDR2 SYDVKM. This CDR3 has 15 amino acids. Trimming at V came to 2 bases and at J to 4 bases, leaving 2 bases not matched to a gene. CDR3 coding DNA: TGTGCCAGCAGTTTACGGGACAGGGGAAATCAGCCCCAGCATTTT. This gives the protein CASSLRDRGNQPQHF.

This clone was observed a handful of times. The rearrangement uses TRBV14 and TRBJ2-7; D is possibly TRBD1 (6 bases). The CDR3 is made up of 19 amino acids. The germline V gene encodes CDR1 SGHDN and CDR2 FVKESK. V was pared by 1 base and J by 0 bases, with 22 bases between. CDR3 nucleotide sequence: TGTGCCAGCAGCCAAGTTCCAGGGAGACCCGGGACACTCTCCTACGAGCAGTACTTC. Its protein product is CASSQVPGRPGTLSYEQYF.

V usage is TRBV4-3 and J usage is TRBJ2-3; 12 nucleotides align to TRBD2. After removal of 0 bases from V and 4 bases from J, the junction contained 11 bases not matched to a gene. The CDR3 totals 19 residues. Germline CDR1 and CDR2: LGHNA and YSLEER. This CDR3 is CASSQDLPSGGAFPDTQYF. CDR3 nucleotides: TGCGCCAGCAGCCAAGATCTGCCTAGCGGGGGGGCCTTCCCAGATACGCAGTATTTT.

The CDR3 sequence is CASSQHGTSGANEQFF. The CDR3 nucleotides read TGTGCCAGCAGCCAACACGGGACTAGCGGGGCTAATGAGCAGTTCTTC. The chain has TRBV4-2 and TRBJ2-1; 13 bases fit TRBD2. V shed 2 bases, J shed 7 bases, and the junction held 5 bases outside the gene matches. CDR3 length equals 16 residues. Germline CDR1 LGHNA, CDR2 YNFKEQ.

CDR3 protein: CASSEAGRGYYGYTF. In DNA, the CDR3 is TGTGCCAGCAGTGAAGCAGGGAGAGGATACTATGGCTACACCTTC. This rearrangement joins TRBV6-1 to TRBJ1-2; no clear D gene. Per germline, CDR1 MNHNS and CDR2 SASEGT. Trimming removed 0 bases from V and 3 bases from J, with 11 bases in between. The CDR3 consists of 15 residues.

The J gene is TRBJ2-3, the V gene TRBV30; 9 nucleotides align to TRBD2. CDR1 is GTSNPN and CDR2 is SVGIG in the germline V gene (reference sequence). There are 14 residues in the CDR3. With 1 base clipped from V and 6 bases from J, the junction kept 5 bases outside the gene matches. The CDR3 spells CAWSEGLAEDTQYF. The CDR3 coding sequence is TGTGCCTGGAGTGAGGGACTAGCTGAGGATACGCAGTATTTT.

The chain links TRBV5-6 to TRBJ2-1; 7 bases line up with TRBD2. This CDR3 has 12 residues. V shed 4 bases and J 10 bases; nucleotides not matched to a gene: 5. Germline values: CDR1 SGHDT, CDR2 YYEEEE. CDR3 residues: CASSPMGGEQFF. Written as DNA, the CDR3 is TGTGCCAGCAGCCCCATGGGGGGGGAGCAGTTCTTC.

The J gene is TRBJ2-7, the V gene TRBV7-2; maybe TRBD2 (5 bases). Trimming removed 5 bases from V and 0 bases from J, with 14 bases in between. Germline CDR1 reads SGHTA; CDR2 reads FQGNSA. The CDR3 is 15 amino acids. CDR3 protein: CASSLPGRGSYEQYF. The CDR3 region has the DNA TGTGCCAGCAGCCTACCTGGACGGGGCTCCTACGAGCAGTACTTC.

The V call is TRBV5-4, the J call TRBJ2-3; 7 bases align to TRBD1. Germline V gene data show CDR1 as SGHNT and CDR2 as YYREEE (reference sequence). The CDR3 length is 16 residues. Trimming removed 1 base from V and 2 bases from J; junction bases left unmatched: 7. The CDR3 here is CASSLFRDRLTDTQYF. CDR3 sequence (DNA): TGTGCCAGCAGCTTGTTCCGGGACAGACTCACAGATACGCAGTATTTT.

This sequence joins TRBV2 and TRBJ2-7; 13 bases align to TRBD2. The CDR3 totals 14 residues. The V gene's germline CDR1 is SNHLY and CDR2 FYNNEI. Unmatched junction bases numbered 5, after V lost 6 bases and J lost 6 bases. The CDR3 here is CASRGLAGTPEQYF. The CDR3 region has the DNA TGTGCCAGCAGGGGACTAGCGGGGACTCCCGAGCAGTACTTC.

This clone was seen just once. The rearrangement uses TRBV10-3 and TRBJ2-2; no reliable D call. CDR3 length equals 15 residues. The germline V and J ends were trimmed by 0 bases and 4 bases, with 9 bases remaining between them. Germline loops: CDR1 ENHRY, CDR2 SYGVKD. The CDR3: CAISESTRVTGELFF. CDR3 nucleotide sequence: TGTGCCATCAGTGAGTCGACTCGGGTCACCGGGGAGCTGTTTTTT.

This chain joins TRBV11-1 and TRBJ2-1; TRBD2 aligns across 11 bases. Germline V lookup: CDR1 SGHAT, CDR2 FQDESV (reference sequence). V was clipped by 8 bases and J by 5 bases; unmatched bases: 8. The CDR3 contains 15 residues. The CDR3 here is CASSPGTSGHNEQFF. The CDR3 region has the DNA TGTGCCAGCTCCCCCGGGACTAGCGGCCACAATGAGCAGTTCTTC.

This chain uses TRBV5-4 with TRBJ2-7; 8 bases are shared with TRBD2. CDR3 length: 14 amino acids. With 2 bases clipped from V and 3 bases from J, the junction kept 4 bases outside the gene matches. Germline V gene lookup returns CDR1 SGHNT and CDR2 YYREEE (reference sequence). CDR3 sequence (DNA): TGTGCCAGCAGCTTTAGCGGGGACCTCTACGAGCAGTACTTC. This sequence encodes CASSFSGDLYEQYF. Supplemented by reference TRBV5-4 and TRBJ2-7, the full variable domain reads ETGVTQSPTHLIKTRGQQVTLRCSSQSGHNTVSWYQQALGQGPQFIFQYYREEENGRGNFPPRFSGLQFPNYSSELNVNALELDDSALYLCASSFSGDLYEQYFGPGTRLTVT.

This clone was observed a single time. The V gene is TRBV6-1, the J gene TRBJ1-2; D not resolved. The CDR3 extends over 13 amino acids. V was shortened by 7 bases and J by 0 bases, with 9 bases between the two germline ends. Germline V gene sequence: CDR1 MNHNS, CDR2 SASEGT. DNA of the CDR3: TGTGCCAGCACGAGCCAAGCTAACTATGGCTACACCTTC. This encodes CASTSQANYGYTF.

This clone was observed a handful of times. V gene TRBV7-9 combines with J gene TRBJ1-1; unclear D gene. V was pared by 3 bases and J by 0 bases, with 5 bases between. The CDR3 is 13 residues long. Germline CDR1 and CDR2: SEHNR and FQNEAQ (reference sequence). The CDR3 reads CASSFGMNTEAFF. The CDR3 DNA is TGTGCCAGCAGCTTCGGGATGAACACTGAAGCTTTCTTT. The variable domain in full, completed from reference TRBV7-9 and TRBJ1-1, reads DTGVSQNPRHKITKRGQNVTFRCDPISEHNRLYWYRQTLGQGPEFLTYFQNEAQLEKSRLLSDRFSAERPKGSFSTLEIQRTEQGDSAMYLCASSFGMNTEAFFGQGTRLTVV.

The V gene is TRBV4-1, the J gene TRBJ2-3; 9 nucleotides match TRBD1. From germline, CDR1 is MGHRA and CDR2 YSYEKL. This CDR3 has 13 residues. After removal of 0 bases from V and 12 bases from J, the junction contained 4 bases not matched to a gene. DNA for the CDR3: TGCGCCAGCAGCCAAGAGACAGGGGGGACTCAGTATTTT. Residues: CASSQETGGTQYF.

The CDR3 DNA sequence: TGTGCCAGCAGCTTGGGACAGGGCAACTATGGCTACACCTTC. Translated, it gives CASSLGQGNYGYTF. J is TRBJ1-2 and V is TRBV5-6, with 7 bases lining up with TRBD1. Looked up from germline, CDR1 is SGHDT and CDR2 is YYEEEE. Losses at the gene ends were 0 bases for V and 2 bases for J; bases not matched to a gene: 1. The CDR3 consists of 14 residues.

The V gene is TRBV7-9, the J gene TRBJ1-1; D is unresolved. From germline, CDR1 is SEHNR and CDR2 FQNEAQ (reference sequence). The germline V and J ends were trimmed by 5 bases and 11 bases, with 24 bases remaining between them. The CDR3 has 15 residues. Here the CDR3 DNA reads TGTGCCAGCAGCCCAGGCCCGGGTTTTCAATCGGGGGCTTTCTTT. Its protein is CASSPGPGFQSGAFF.

A few counts support this clone. J is TRBJ1-1 and V is TRBV30, with no clear D. Trimming took off 2 bases at V and 0 bases at J, with 7 bases between the two ends. This CDR3 contains 13 residues. Germline CDR1 is GTSNPN and CDR2 is SVGIG (reference sequence). CDR3 sequence (DNA): TGTGCCTGGAGTTCGGGGATGAACACTGAAGCTTTCTTT. This codes for CAWSSGMNTEAFF.

The chain has TRBV7-3 and TRBJ2-5, with D maybe TRBD1 (5 bases). Per germline, CDR1 SGHTA and CDR2 FQGTGA. Trimming shortened V by 5 bases and J by 3 bases, and 10 bases separated the two germline ends. CDR3 length: 13 residues. The CDR3: CASSQDREETQYF. The CDR3 region has the DNA TGTGCCAGCAGCCAAGACAGAGAAGAGACCCAGTACTTC. Variable domain in full (rest from reference TRBV7-3 and TRBJ2-5): GAGVSQTPSNKVTEKGKYVELRCDPISGHTALYWYRQSLGQGPEFLIYFQGTGAADDSGLPNDRFFAVRPEGSVSTLKIQRTERGDSAVYLCASSQDREETQYFGPGTRLLVL.

In DNA, the CDR3 is TGTGCCAGCAGTTCCCATCGACAGGGGCGTTCCCAAGAGACCCAGTACTTC. Its protein is CASSSHRQGRSQETQYF. This chain connects TRBV28 to TRBJ2-5, with TRBD1 matching over 8 bases. There are 17 residues in the CDR3. V dropped 4 bases and J dropped 1; count of bases not matched to a gene: 11. The V gene's germline CDR1 is MDHEN and CDR2 SYDVKM.

The J gene is TRBJ2-1, the V gene TRBV5-1; 7 bases match TRBD2. Germline V lookup: CDR1 SGHRS, CDR2 YFSETQ. The CDR3 covers 17 residues. Trimming removed 3 bases from V and 4 bases from J; junction bases left unmatched: 13. The CDR3 bases are TGCGCCAGCAGCTCTTGGGGCGCGGGGGAGAATTACAATGAGCAGTTCTTC. It yields the protein CASSSWGAGENYNEQFF.